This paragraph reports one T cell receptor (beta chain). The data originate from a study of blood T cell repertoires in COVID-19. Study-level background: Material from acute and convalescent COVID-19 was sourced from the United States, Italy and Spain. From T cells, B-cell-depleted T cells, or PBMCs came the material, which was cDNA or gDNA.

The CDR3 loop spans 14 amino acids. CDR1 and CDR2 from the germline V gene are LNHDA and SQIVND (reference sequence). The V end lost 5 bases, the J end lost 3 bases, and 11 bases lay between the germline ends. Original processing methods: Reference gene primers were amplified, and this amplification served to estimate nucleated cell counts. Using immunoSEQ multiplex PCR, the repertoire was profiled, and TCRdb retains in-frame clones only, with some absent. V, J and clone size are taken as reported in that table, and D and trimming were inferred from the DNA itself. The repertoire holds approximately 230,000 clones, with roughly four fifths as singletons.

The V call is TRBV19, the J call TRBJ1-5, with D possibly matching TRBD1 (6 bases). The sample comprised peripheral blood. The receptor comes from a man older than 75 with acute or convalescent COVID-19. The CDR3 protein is CASSVTGPNQPQHF. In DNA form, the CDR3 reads TGTGCCAGTAGTGTTACAGGGCCCAATCAGCCCCAGCATTTT.